These T cell receptor beta chains were read from a single sample in a study of T cell responses to AZD1222 COVID-19 vaccine. Assay: immunoSEQ multiplex PCR; the TCRdb copy retains only in-frame clones and omits some. The sample shows about 97,000 clones, just over 90% of them seen only once. The sample here was peripheral blood, taken on day 0 of AZD1222 vaccination. These receptors were taken from an adult in good health. The CDR3 runs from the conserved cysteine through the conserved F or W. Each record gives: V gene, J gene, D gene, clone size, CDR3 protein, CDR3 DNA. D genes are given only for firm matches. A clone size is listed for some rows: how often the clone was seen (once, few, many), or a class if it is expanded.

>TRBV6-1|TRBJ1-1|-|-
CASSETRDTEAFF
TGTGCCAGCAGTGAAACCAGGGACACTGAAGCTTTCTTT
>TRBV19|TRBJ2-1|TRBD2|-
CASSIGGGYNEQFF
TGTGCCAGTAGTATTGGCGGGGGCTACAATGAGCAGTTCTTC
>TRBV28|TRBJ1-5|-|-
CASSLFGGGLNQPQHF
TGTGCCAGCAGTTTATTTGGAGGGGGTCTGAATCAGCCCCAGCATTTT
>TRBV5-1|TRBJ1-1|-|-
CASSLVQGNTEAFF
TGCGCCAGCAGCTTGGTTCAGGGGAACACTGAAGCTTTCTTT
>TRBV11-2|TRBJ1-3|-|-
CASVNNRNLAPLSGNTIYF
TGTGCCAGCGTTAATAACAGGAATCTCGCCCCTCTCTCTGGAAACACCATATATTTT
>TRBV15|TRBJ2-3|-|-
CATSRDLTGGTDTQYF
TGTGCCACCAGCAGAGATTTGACGGGGGGCACAGATACGCAGTATTTT
>TRBV3-1/TRBV3-2|TRBJ1-1|-|-
CASSQIWGLEGDTEEAFF
TGTGCCAGCAGCCAAATATGGGGGCTCGAGGGGGACACTGAGGAAGCTTTCTTT
>TRBV7-8|TRBJ2-7|TRBD1|-
CASSSRDRLDEQYF
TGTGCCAGCAGCTCCCGGGACAGACTCGACGAGCAGTACTTC
>TRBV28|TRBJ2-3|TRBD2|-
CASSHSPAGTSGRNTQYF
TGTGCCAGCAGTCATTCGCCTGCCGGGACTAGCGGGAGAAATACGCAGTATTTT
>TRBV5-4|TRBJ2-1|TRBD2|-
CASSHTSGEYGEQFF
TGTGCCAGCAGCCATACTAGCGGGGAATACGGTGAGCAGTTCTTC
>TRBV3-1/TRBV3-2|TRBJ1-5|-|-
CASSQEVGGVGGNQPQHF
TGTGCCAGCAGCCAAGAGGTTGGGGGGGTGGGTGGCAATCAGCCCCAGCATTTT
>TRBV19|TRBJ1-3|TRBD1|-
CASSKLQGRGESGNTIYF
TGTGCCAGTAGTAAGCTACAGGGGAGAGGAGAGTCTGGAAACACCATATATTTT
>TRBV9|TRBJ2-7|TRBD1|-
CASSVGQGREQYF
TGTGCCAGCAGCGTAGGACAGGGTCGCGAGCAGTACTTC
>TRBV21-1|TRBJ1-3|-|-
CASSIKLSVGVSSRLCSGNTIYF
TGTGCCAGCAGCATAAAATTAAGTGTCGGGGTGTCGAGCCGGCTTTGCTCTGGAAACACCATATATTTT
>TRBV27|TRBJ1-4|-|-
CASSFSGSNEKLFF
TGTGCCAGCAGTTTTTCCGGCTCAAATGAAAAACTGTTTTTT
>TRBV5-6|TRBJ1-2|-|-
CASSRARAGYGYTF
TGTGCCAGCAGCCGTGCTAGGGCCGGCTATGGCTACACCTTC
>TRBV18|TRBJ1-4|-|-
CASSPPGGWAEKLFF
TGTGCCAGCTCACCACCCGGGGGATGGGCTGAAAAACTGTTTTTT
>TRBV28|TRBJ2-7|TRBD2|-
CASSLWRGGHEQYF
TGTGCCAGCAGTTTATGGCGGGGGGGCCACGAGCAGTACTTC
>TRBV6-5|TRBJ1-3|-|-
CASSGLSSGNTIYF
TGTGCCAGCTCAGGACTTAGCTCTGGAAACACCATATATTTT
>TRBV16|TRBJ1-5|-|few
CASSLGQGEEAQHF
TGTGCCAGCAGCCTGGGGCAGGGTGAGGAGGCCCAGCATTTT
>TRBV5-1|TRBJ1-1|-|-
CASSLEVPQNTEAFF
TGCGCCAGCAGCTTGGAGGTCCCGCAGAACACTGAAGCTTTCTTT
>TRBV3-1/TRBV3-2|TRBJ1-2|TRBD1|-
CASSHRGGEPPYGYGYTF
TGTGCCAGCAGCCACAGGGGGGGGGAACCGCCCTACGGCTATGGCTACACCTTC
>TRBV7-8|TRBJ1-1|-|once
CASSINAGSGTEAFF
TGTGCCAGCAGTATAAATGCGGGGAGCGGGACTGAAGCTTTCTTT
>TRBV10-1|TRBJ1-6|-|-
CASSEMGRPLHF
TGCGCCAGCAGTGAGATGGGGCGGCCCCTCCACTTT
>TRBV2|TRBJ2-5|-|-
CASNRQGGRETQYF
TGTGCCAGCAACCGACAGGGAGGCCGAGAGACCCAGTACTTC
>TRBV5-6|TRBJ1-2|-|-
CASLGSAGRGYTF
TGTGCCAGCCTAGGCTCAGCGGGAAGAGGCTACACCTTC
>TRBV7-8|TRBJ1-1|-|-
CASSLIGRSAAEAFF
TGTGCCAGCAGCTTAATCGGCAGGTCGGCGGCTGAAGCTTTCTTT